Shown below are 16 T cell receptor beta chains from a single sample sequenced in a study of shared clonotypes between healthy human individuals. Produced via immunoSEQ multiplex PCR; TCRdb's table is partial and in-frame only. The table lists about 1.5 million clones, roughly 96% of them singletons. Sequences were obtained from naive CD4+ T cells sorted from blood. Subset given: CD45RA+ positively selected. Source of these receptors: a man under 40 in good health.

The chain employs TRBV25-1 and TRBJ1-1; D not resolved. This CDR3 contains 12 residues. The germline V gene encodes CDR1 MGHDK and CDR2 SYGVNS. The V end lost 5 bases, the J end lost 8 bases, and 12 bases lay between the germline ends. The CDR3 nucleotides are TGTGCCAGCAGTCCTTATGGGGAGGAAGCTTTCTTT. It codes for CASSPYGEEAFF.

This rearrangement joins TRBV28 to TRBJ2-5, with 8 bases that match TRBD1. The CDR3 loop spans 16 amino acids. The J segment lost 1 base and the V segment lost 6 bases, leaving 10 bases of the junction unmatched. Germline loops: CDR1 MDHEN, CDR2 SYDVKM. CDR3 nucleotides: TGTGCCAGCAGCGAACTGACAGGGACAGGCCAAGAGACCCAGTACTTC. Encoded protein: CASSELTGTGQETQYF. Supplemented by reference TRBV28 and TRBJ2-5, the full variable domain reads DVKVTQSSRYLVKRTGEKVFLECVQDMDHENMFWYRQDPGLGLRLIYFSYDVKMKEKGDIPEGYSVSREKKERFSLILESASTNQTSMYLCASSELTGTGQETQYFGPGTRLLVL.

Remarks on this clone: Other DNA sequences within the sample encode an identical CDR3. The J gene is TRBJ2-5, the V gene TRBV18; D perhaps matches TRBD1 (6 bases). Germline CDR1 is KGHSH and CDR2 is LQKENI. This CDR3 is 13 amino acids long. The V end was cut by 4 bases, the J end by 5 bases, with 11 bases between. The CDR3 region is CASSQQGGETQYF. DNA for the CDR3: TGTGCCAGCTCACAACAGGGCGGGGAGACCCAGTACTTC.

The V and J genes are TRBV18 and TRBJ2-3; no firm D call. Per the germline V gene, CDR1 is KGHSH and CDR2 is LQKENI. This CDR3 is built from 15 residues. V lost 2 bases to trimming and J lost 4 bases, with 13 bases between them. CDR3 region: CASSPRSRPSDTQYF. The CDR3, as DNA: TGTGCCAGCTCACCAAGAAGTAGACCTTCAGATACGCAGTATTTT.

The chain's CDR3 is CASSLGGGKGIHNEQFF. The CDR3 DNA sequence: TGTGCCAGCAGTTTAGGAGGTGGGAAGGGAATACACAATGAGCAGTTCTTC. The chain couples TRBV27 to TRBJ2-1; TRBD2 might be the D (5 bases). V was cut by 2 bases and J by 5 bases, with 19 bases left in between. Germline V gives CDR1 MNHEY, CDR2 SMNVEV (reference sequence). This CDR3 is 17 amino acids long.

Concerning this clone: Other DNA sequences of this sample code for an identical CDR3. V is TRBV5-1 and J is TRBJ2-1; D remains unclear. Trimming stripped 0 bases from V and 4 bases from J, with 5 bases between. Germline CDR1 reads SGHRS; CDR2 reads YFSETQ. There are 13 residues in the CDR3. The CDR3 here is CASSLGAYNEQFF. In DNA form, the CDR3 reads TGCGCCAGCAGCTTGGGAGCGTACAATGAGCAGTTCTTC. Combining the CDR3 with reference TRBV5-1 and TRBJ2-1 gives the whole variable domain KAGVTQTPRYLIKTRGQQVTLSCSPISGHRSVSWYQQTPGQGLQFLFEYFSETQRNKGNFPGRFSGRQFSNSRSEMNVSTLELGDSALYLCASSLGAYNEQFFGPGTRLTVL.

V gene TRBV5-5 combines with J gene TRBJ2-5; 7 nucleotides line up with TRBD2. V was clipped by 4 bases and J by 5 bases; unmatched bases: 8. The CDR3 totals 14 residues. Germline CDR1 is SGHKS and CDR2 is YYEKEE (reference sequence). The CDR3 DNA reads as TGTGCCAGCAGCCCCACGGGGGGTTTTGAGACCCAGTACTTC. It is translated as CASSPTGGFETQYF.

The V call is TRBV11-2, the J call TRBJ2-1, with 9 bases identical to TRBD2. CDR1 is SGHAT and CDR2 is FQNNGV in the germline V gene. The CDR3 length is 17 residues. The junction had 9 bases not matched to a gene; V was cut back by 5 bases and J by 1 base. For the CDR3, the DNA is TGTGCCAGCAGCCCGTTCATAGCGGGAGCTTCCTACAATGAGCAGTTCTTC. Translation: CASSPFIAGASYNEQFF.

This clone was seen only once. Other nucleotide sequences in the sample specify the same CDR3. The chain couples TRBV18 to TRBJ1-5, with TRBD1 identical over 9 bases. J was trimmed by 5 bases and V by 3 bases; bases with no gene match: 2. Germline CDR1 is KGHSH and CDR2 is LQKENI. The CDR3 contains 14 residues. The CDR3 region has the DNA TGTGCCAGCTCACCTACAGGGGGCGATCAGCCCCAGCATTTT. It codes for CASSPTGGDQPQHF.

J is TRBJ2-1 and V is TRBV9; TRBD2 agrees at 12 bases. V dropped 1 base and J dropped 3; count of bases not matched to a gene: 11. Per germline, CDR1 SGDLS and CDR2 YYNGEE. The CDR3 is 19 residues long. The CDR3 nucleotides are TGTGCCAGCAGCGTAACGGCTAGCGGGAGGGCCGGGGGCTACAATGAGCAGTTCTTC. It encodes CASSVTASGRAGGYNEQFF. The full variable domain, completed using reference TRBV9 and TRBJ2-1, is DSGVTQTPKHLITATGQRVTLRCSPRSGDLSVYWYQQSLDQGLQFLIQYYNGEERAKGNILERFSAQQFPDLHSELNLSSLELGDSALYFCASSVTASGRAGGYNEQFFGPGTRLTVL.

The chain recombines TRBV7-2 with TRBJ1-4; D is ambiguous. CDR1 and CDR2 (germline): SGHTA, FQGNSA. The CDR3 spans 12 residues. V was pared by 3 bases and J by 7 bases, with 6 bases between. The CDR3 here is CASSFSGEKLFF. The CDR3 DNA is TGTGCCAGCAGCTTCTCAGGTGAAAAACTGTTTTTT. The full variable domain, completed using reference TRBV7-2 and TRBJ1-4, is GAGVSQSPSNKVTEKGKDVELRCDPISGHTALYWYRQSLGQGLEFLIYFQGNSAPDKSGLPSDRFSAERTGGSVSTLTIQRTQQEDSAVYLCASSFSGEKLFFGSGTQLSVL.

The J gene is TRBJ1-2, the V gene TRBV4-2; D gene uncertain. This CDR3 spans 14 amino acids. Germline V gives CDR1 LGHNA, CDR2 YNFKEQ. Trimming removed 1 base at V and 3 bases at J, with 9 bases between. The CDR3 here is CASSQVDGHYGYTF. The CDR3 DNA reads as TGTGCCAGCAGCCAAGTCGACGGTCACTATGGCTACACCTTC.

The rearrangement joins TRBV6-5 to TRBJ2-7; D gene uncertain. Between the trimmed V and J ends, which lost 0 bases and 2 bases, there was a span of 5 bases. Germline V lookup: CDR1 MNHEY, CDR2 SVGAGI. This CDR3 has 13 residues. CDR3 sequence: CASSYSGPYEQYF. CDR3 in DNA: TGTGCCAGCAGTTACTCCGGGCCCTACGAGCAGTACTTC.

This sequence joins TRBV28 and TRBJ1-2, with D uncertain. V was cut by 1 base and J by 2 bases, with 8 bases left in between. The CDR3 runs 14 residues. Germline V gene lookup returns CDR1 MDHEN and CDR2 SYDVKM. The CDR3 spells CASSLLGVNYGYTF. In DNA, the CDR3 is TGTGCCAGCAGTTTATTAGGAGTGAACTATGGCTACACCTTC.

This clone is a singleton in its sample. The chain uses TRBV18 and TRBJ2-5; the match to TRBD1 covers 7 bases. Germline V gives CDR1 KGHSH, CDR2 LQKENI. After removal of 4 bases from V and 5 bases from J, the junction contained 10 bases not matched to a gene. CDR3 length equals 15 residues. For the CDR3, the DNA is TGTGCCAGCTCACAAACGACAGGGCCGGTGGAGACCCAGTACTTC. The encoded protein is CASSQTTGPVETQYF.

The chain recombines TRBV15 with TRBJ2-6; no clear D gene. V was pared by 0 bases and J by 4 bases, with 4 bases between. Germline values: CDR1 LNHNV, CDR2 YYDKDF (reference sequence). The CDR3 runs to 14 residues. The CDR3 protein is CATSRESGANVLTF. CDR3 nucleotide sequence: TGTGCCACCAGCAGAGAATCCGGGGCCAACGTCCTGACTTTC.